Listed below are T cell receptor beta chains from one sample, sequenced in a study of a mutant IDH1 vaccine in newly diagnosed glioma. Sequencing was performed with immunoSEQ multiplex PCR; in TCRdb, only in-frame clones are kept and a portion is missing. The sample records around 50,000 clones, around 86% being singletons. The specimen was PBMCs, collected from a glioma patient treated with radiotherapy, temozolomide or both. Receptors originate from a man in his forties or fifties with glioma. The CDR3 runs from the conserved cysteine through the conserved F or W. The order of the fields is CDR3 protein, CDR3 DNA, V gene, J gene, D gene, clone size. The D gene is left open where the match is weak. Only part of the rows carry a size: once, few, many, or a class if the clone is expanded.

CAGSGNTGELFF	TGTGCCGGTTCGGGGAACACCGGGGAGCTGTTTTTT	TRBV28	TRBJ2-2	-	-
CASSYQAGGTADTQYF	TGTGCCAGCAGTTACCAAGCGGGAGGGACCGCAGATACGCAGTATTTT	TRBV6-5	TRBJ2-3	TRBD2	once
CATSRDLLANGNTIYF	TGTGCCACCAGCAGAGATCTCTTGGCAAATGGAAACACCATATATTTT	TRBV15	TRBJ1-3	-	-
CASSVVDYLRGDTQYF	TGTGCCAGCAGCGTTGTCGACTACCTTCGGGGAGATACGCAGTATTTT	TRBV9	TRBJ2-3	-	-
CASRRTPGVGTEAFF	TGTGCCAGCAGGCGGACTCCGGGCGTGGGCACTGAAGCTTTCTTT	TRBV2	TRBJ1-1	-	-
CASSQLAGLAGREQFF	TGTGCCAGCAGCCAACTCGCGGGACTAGCGGGACGAGAGCAGTTCTTC	TRBV14	TRBJ2-1	TRBD2	-
CASTPGLAGVVATQYF	TGTGCCAGCACCCCGGGACTAGCGGGAGTAGTTGCGACCCAGTACTTC	TRBV9	TRBJ2-5	TRBD2	-
CASSPPGGSYGYTF	TGTGCCAGCAGCCCCCCAGGAGGGAGCTATGGCTACACCTTC	TRBV9	TRBJ1-2	-	-
CSVGSGPNQEQYF	TGCAGCGTTGGTAGCGGGCCAAACCAAGAGCAGTACTTC	TRBV29-1	TRBJ2-7	TRBD2	once
CASSTLGGSYEQYF	TGTGCCAGCAGTACCCTGGGGGGTTCCTACGAGCAGTACTTC	TRBV5-4	TRBJ2-7	-	-
CASSLVGQKTYEQYF	TGCGCCAGCAGCTTGGTAGGACAGAAGACCTACGAGCAGTACTTC	TRBV5-1	TRBJ2-7	-	-
CASSRDGLQAYEQYF	TGTGCCAGCAGCCGCGACGGGCTACAGGCCTACGAGCAGTACTTC	TRBV5-4	TRBJ2-7	-	once
CASSFRQGGNTEAFF	TGTGCCAGTAGTTTCCGACAGGGAGGGAACACTGAAGCTTTCTTT	TRBV19	TRBJ1-1	TRBD1	-
CASSESAGQGMNTEAFF	TGTGCCAGCAGTGAATCGGCTGGACAGGGGATGAACACTGAAGCTTTCTTT	TRBV25-1	TRBJ1-1	TRBD1	-
CSARVGRTPDTEAFF	TGCAGCGCCCGAGTGGGCAGAACGCCTGACACTGAAGCTTTCTTT	TRBV29-1	TRBJ1-1	-	once
CASTLAGTYEQYF	TGTGCCAGCACCCTCGCGGGCACCTACGAGCAGTACTTC	TRBV6-5	TRBJ2-7	-	-
CASSPRGLPYEQYF	TGTGCCAGCTCACCACGGGGATTGCCCTACGAGCAGTACTTC	TRBV18	TRBJ2-7	-	-
CASSIGRHEQYF	TGTGCCAGTAGTATTGGGAGGCACGAGCAGTACTTC	TRBV19	TRBJ2-7	-	-
CASSLRDYQPQHF	TGTGCCAGCAGCCTACGGGACTATCAGCCCCAGCATTTT	TRBV7-6	TRBJ1-5	-	-
CATSRGLGRNTEAFF	TGTGCCACCAGCAGAGGTTTGGGTAGGAACACTGAAGCTTTCTTT	TRBV15	TRBJ1-1	-	-